Presented here are 24 T cell receptor beta chains from one specimen sequenced in a study of lymphopenia after photon versus proton radiotherapy. Some clones are missing from TCRdb's copy, which holds only in-frame ones; the method was immunoSEQ multiplex PCR. The sample lists tens of thousands of clones; approximately 90% were seen once. Here the sequenced sample was peripheral blood, taken from a patient treated with photon-based radiotherapy. The source is a woman aged 70-85 years with pancreatic cancer.

The J gene is TRBJ2-7, the V gene TRBV11-2, with D possibly TRBD1 on 6 matching bases. Germline V gene data show CDR1 as SGHAT and CDR2 as FQNNGV. V was clipped by 6 bases and J by 3 bases, with 15 bases between them. CDR3 length: 14 amino acids. CDR3: CASRVPGVFYEQYF. CDR3 bases: TGTGCCAGCAGGGTGCCAGGGGTCTTCTACGAGCAGTACTTC.

The chain carries TRBV28 and TRBJ1-3, with 8 bases that match TRBD1. Losses at the gene ends were 4 bases for V and 1 base for J; bases not matched to a gene: 3. The germline gives CDR1 MDHEN, CDR2 SYDVKM. CDR3 length: 15 residues. The CDR3 spells CASSSRQGSGNTIYF. CDR3 DNA: TGTGCCAGCAGTTCACGACAGGGGTCTGGAAACACCATATATTTT.

The chain couples TRBV7-2 to TRBJ2-2; TRBD2 matches at 11 bases. Looked up from germline, CDR1 is SGHTA and CDR2 is FQGNSA. After removal of 5 bases from V and 4 bases from J, the junction contained 3 bases not matched to a gene. CDR3 size: 15 residues. The CDR3 coding sequence is TGTGCCAGCAGCCCTGGACTAGCGGGCACCGGGGAGCTGTTTTTT. It encodes CASSPGLAGTGELFF.

With regard to this clone: A clone one base away is much larger, so this may be a read error. J is TRBJ2-1 and V is TRBV6-5, with no clear D. V gave up 6 bases and J gave up 3 bases, with 3 bases separating them. The CDR3 has 11 residues. Germline V gene data show CDR1 as MNHEY and CDR2 as SVGAGI. CDR3 sequence (DNA): TGTGCCAGCAGCCGCTACAATGAGCAGTTCTTC. It specifies CASSRYNEQFF.

The chain has TRBV19 and TRBJ2-7; TRBD2 agrees at 12 bases. The germline V gene encodes CDR1 LNHDA and CDR2 SQIVND (reference sequence). CDR3 size: 16 residues. Trimming at V came to 4 bases and at J to 4 bases, leaving 8 bases not matched to a gene. CDR3 in DNA: TGTGCCAGTAGTACCCTGATGACTAGCGGGAGTTACGAGCAGTACTTC. Its translation: CASSTLMTSGSYEQYF.

V is TRBV7-2 and J is TRBJ2-3; TRBD2 is a possible D gene (6 bases). Germline assignment: CDR1 SGHTA and CDR2 FQGNSA. The CDR3 contains 18 residues. The V end was cut by 5 bases, the J end by 0 bases, with 21 bases between. CDR3 in amino acids: CASSKGRFKTLSTDTQYF. In DNA, the CDR3 is TGTGCCAGCAGCAAGGGGAGGTTCAAAACTCTAAGCACAGATACGCAGTATTTT.

The chain uses TRBV28 and TRBJ2-5, with unresolved D. CDR3 size: 14 residues. The V gene's germline CDR1 is MDHEN and CDR2 SYDVKM. V was cut by 3 bases and J by 5 bases, with 13 bases left in between. CDR3 sequence (DNA): TGTGCCAGCAGTTTCTCTGGCCATCAGGAGACCCAGTACTTC. Translation gives CASSFSGHQETQYF.

The chain couples TRBV28 to TRBJ2-5, with D perhaps matching TRBD1 (7 bases). The end of the DNA aligns better with TRBJ2-7, so the J call may be wrong. The germline CDR1 and CDR2 sequences are MDHEN and SYDVKM. The CDR3 sequence is 18 residues long. CDR3 sequence (DNA): TGTGCCAGCAGGGGAAACCACAGGGGCAGGGGGGTCTCCTACGAGCAGTACTTC. Its translation: CASRGNHRGRGVSYEQYF.

The chain carries TRBV18 and TRBJ2-5, with 9 bases matching TRBD1. CDR3 length: 19 residues. Looked up from germline, CDR1 is KGHSH and CDR2 is LQKENI. The J segment lost 4 bases and the V segment lost 6 bases, leaving 21 bases of the junction unmatched. Here the CDR3 reads CASSHVGMRQGGPPETQYF. CDR3 in DNA: TGTGCCAGCTCCCACGTTGGGATGCGACAGGGGGGACCCCCAGAGACCCAGTACTTC.

The chain uses TRBV11-2 and TRBJ2-5; D possibly corresponds to TRBD1 (6 bases). The V gene lost 2 bases and the J gene lost 2 bases, with 9 bases spanning the gap. CDR1 SGHAT and CDR2 FQNNGV come from the germline V gene. The CDR3 runs to 14 residues. CDR3 coding DNA: TGTGCCAGCAGCTTACCAGGGGCACAAGAGACCCAGTACTTC. It specifies CASSLPGAQETQYF.

This sequence joins TRBV7-2 and TRBJ2-3; 7 positions agree with TRBD1. The CDR3 length is 15 residues. The V segment lost 5 bases and the J segment 2 bases; nucleotides outside the gene matches: 7. Germline CDR1 SGHTA, CDR2 FQGNSA. CDR3 coding DNA: TGTGCCAGCAGCCCCCGACAGGGAAACACAGATACGCAGTATTTT. Translated: CASSPRQGNTDTQYF.

The chain links TRBV6-6 to TRBJ1-4; D unresolved. Trimming took off 6 bases at V and 0 bases at J, with 8 bases between the two ends. The CDR3 spans 14 residues. Germline V gene data show CDR1 as MNHNY and CDR2 as SVGAGI (reference sequence). In DNA, the CDR3 is TGTGCCAGCAGACCCGGTGCAACTAATGAAAAACTGTTTTTT. It yields the protein CASRPGATNEKLFF.

The CDR3 here is CASSPQIGTQGPGELFF. The CDR3 DNA follows: TGTGCCAGCTCACCTCAGATAGGGACACAAGGCCCCGGGGAGCTGTTTTTT. This rearrangement joins TRBV18 to TRBJ2-2; D possibly corresponds to TRBD1 (6 bases). CDR3 length: 17 amino acids. Germline V gene data show CDR1 as KGHSH and CDR2 as LQKENI. The V end lost 3 bases, the J end lost 6 bases, and 20 bases lay between the germline ends.

The J gene is TRBJ1-1, the V gene TRBV19; D might be TRBD1 (5 bases). Germline V gene lookup returns CDR1 LNHDA and CDR2 SQIVND (reference sequence). Trimming cost V 1 base and J 1 base, with 10 bases left between them. The length of the CDR3 is 15 residues. The CDR3 DNA reads as TGTGCCAGTAGTATAGGGACGGGGCCGAACACTGAAGCTTTCTTT. As protein: CASSIGTGPNTEAFF.

The chain couples TRBV7-9 to TRBJ2-1, with TRBD2 identical over 11 bases. CDR3 size: 19 residues. Germline V lookup: CDR1 SEHNR, CDR2 FQNEAQ (reference sequence). V shed 3 bases, J shed 1 base, and the junction held 11 bases outside the gene matches. CDR3 region: CASSLSMVAGGRSYNEQFF. The CDR3 DNA reads TGTGCCAGCAGCTTGTCGATGGTAGCGGGAGGGAGATCCTACAATGAGCAGTTCTTC.

Written as DNA, the CDR3 is TGTGCCAGCAGTGAAAGGGCTACAGGCCCCACCCTCAGGACCTTC. Protein sequence: CASSERATGPTLRTF. The gene calls are TRBV6-1 and TRBJ1-2; D might be TRBD1 (5 bases). Trimming shortened V by 2 bases and J by 14 bases, and 24 bases separated the two germline ends. The CDR3 has 15 residues. Looked up from germline, CDR1 is MNHNS and CDR2 is SASEGT.

V usage is TRBV5-1 and J usage is TRBJ1-1, with TRBD1 identical over 7 bases. The CDR3 is 16 residues long. The V gene's germline CDR1 is SGHRS and CDR2 YFSETQ. V was pared by 0 bases and J by 2 bases, with 7 bases of the junction left unmatched. The DNA for the CDR3 is TGCGCCAGCAGCTTGGACCCGGGACAGCTTAACACTGAAGCTTTCTTT. Translating gives CASSLDPGQLNTEAFF.

V usage is TRBV7-9 and J usage is TRBJ2-5; 11 nucleotides align to TRBD2. Trimming took 2 bases from V and 2 from J; bases not matched to a gene: 4. The CDR3 loop spans 16 amino acids. Looked up from germline, CDR1 is SEHNR and CDR2 is FQNEAQ (reference sequence). Here the CDR3 reads CASSLKPSGRQETQYF. In DNA, the CDR3 is TGTGCCAGCAGCTTAAAGCCTAGCGGGAGGCAAGAGACCCAGTACTTC.

This sequence joins TRBV14 and TRBJ2-5; 8 positions match TRBD2. With V trimmed by 0 bases and J by 4 bases, 16 bases remained unmatched. The germline gives CDR1 SGHDN, CDR2 FVKESK. The CDR3 is made up of 19 amino acids. The DNA for the CDR3 is TGTGCCAGCAGCCAAGATAGGGACGCAATTAGCGGGGCAGGAGAGACCCAGTACTTC. Translated: CASSQDRDAISGAGETQYF.

The chain links TRBV4-2 to TRBJ2-5; D call uncertain. The germline gives CDR1 LGHNA, CDR2 YNFKEQ. The V end lost 1 base, the J end lost 1 base, and 4 bases lay between the germline ends. The CDR3 contains 13 residues. In nucleotides, the CDR3 is TGTGCCAGCAGCCAAGGACGCCAAGAGACCCAGTACTTC. This translates into CASSQGRQETQYF.

The chain uses TRBV7-9 and TRBJ2-1; 9 bases are a match to TRBD2. This CDR3 region has 18 residues. Per the germline V gene, CDR1 is SEHNR and CDR2 is FQNEAQ (reference sequence). V was pared by 4 bases and J by 8 bases, with 18 bases of the junction left unmatched. The CDR3 nucleotides are TGTGCCAGCAGCTCACTATATGAGGGCGCGGGAGGGCCGGATGAGCAGTTCTTC. Amino acid sequence: CASSSLYEGAGGPDEQFF.

The chain recombines TRBV4-3 with TRBJ2-1, with 10 bases fitting TRBD2. The junction had 6 bases not matched to a gene; V was cut back by 0 bases and J by 7 bases. Germline V gives CDR1 LGHNA, CDR2 YSLEER. The CDR3 sequence is 16 residues long. This CDR3 reads CASSQDLSSGSNEQFF. CDR3 coding DNA: TGCGCCAGCAGCCAAGATCTATCTAGCGGGAGTAATGAGCAGTTCTTC.

The chain couples TRBV7-2 to TRBJ2-7; 11 bases are shared with TRBD2. This CDR3 is built from 15 residues. Germline CDR1 and CDR2: SGHTA and FQGNSA. V lost 1 base and J lost 7; bases outside the gene matches: 6. CDR3 coding DNA: TGTGCCAGCAGCTTAGATCTAGCGGGAGGAGGAGAGCAGTACTTC. Residues: CASSLDLAGGGEQYF.

The chain carries TRBV7-2 and TRBJ2-7, with unresolved D. The CDR3 is made up of 11 amino acids. Germline-derived CDR1 and CDR2 are SGHTA and FQGNSA. Trimming removed 0 bases from V and 6 bases from J, with 3 bases in between. CDR3: CASSLAGEQYF. CDR3 DNA sequence: TGTGCCAGCAGCTTAGCTGGCGAGCAGTACTTC. Complete variable domain (other parts from reference TRBV7-2 and TRBJ2-7): GAGVSQSPSNKVTEKGKDVELRCDPISGHTALYWYRQSLGQGLEFLIYFQGNSAPDKSGLPSDRFSAERTGGSVSTLTIQRTQQEDSAVYLCASSLAGEQYFGPGTRLTVT.